This T cell receptor (beta chain) is drawn from a study of blood T cells in healthy people across ages. Study-wide results and limits: Diversity of TCR beta per million T cells declined in a roughly linear way with age.

It was with a sample-barcoded 5' primer and a J-beta primer mix that a second PCR of roughly 7 to 11 cycles was run. Each sample yielded at least 2.5 million CDR3-containing paired-end reads. In TCRdb, the 5' RACE reads were re-called with MiXCR into one record per CDR3 protein. Here the sample spans under 850,000 distinct CDR3 sequences, 30% to 45% being singletons. In the case of this clonotype: Its antigen is unknown.

Germline V CDR1 and CDR2: MDHEN, SYDVKM. The CDR3 runs 14 residues. Germline trimming cut 6 bases from V and 11 bases from J; bases unmatched to any gene: 14. What was sequenced was blood. The chain carries TRBV28 and TRBJ2-5; the match to TRBD1 covers 8 bases. This TCR was sampled from a man younger than 35 in good health. CDR3 in DNA: TGTGCCAGCAGGCCCGGACAGGGCGTTAGTGAGCAGTACTTC. Translated, it gives CASRPGQGVSEQYF.